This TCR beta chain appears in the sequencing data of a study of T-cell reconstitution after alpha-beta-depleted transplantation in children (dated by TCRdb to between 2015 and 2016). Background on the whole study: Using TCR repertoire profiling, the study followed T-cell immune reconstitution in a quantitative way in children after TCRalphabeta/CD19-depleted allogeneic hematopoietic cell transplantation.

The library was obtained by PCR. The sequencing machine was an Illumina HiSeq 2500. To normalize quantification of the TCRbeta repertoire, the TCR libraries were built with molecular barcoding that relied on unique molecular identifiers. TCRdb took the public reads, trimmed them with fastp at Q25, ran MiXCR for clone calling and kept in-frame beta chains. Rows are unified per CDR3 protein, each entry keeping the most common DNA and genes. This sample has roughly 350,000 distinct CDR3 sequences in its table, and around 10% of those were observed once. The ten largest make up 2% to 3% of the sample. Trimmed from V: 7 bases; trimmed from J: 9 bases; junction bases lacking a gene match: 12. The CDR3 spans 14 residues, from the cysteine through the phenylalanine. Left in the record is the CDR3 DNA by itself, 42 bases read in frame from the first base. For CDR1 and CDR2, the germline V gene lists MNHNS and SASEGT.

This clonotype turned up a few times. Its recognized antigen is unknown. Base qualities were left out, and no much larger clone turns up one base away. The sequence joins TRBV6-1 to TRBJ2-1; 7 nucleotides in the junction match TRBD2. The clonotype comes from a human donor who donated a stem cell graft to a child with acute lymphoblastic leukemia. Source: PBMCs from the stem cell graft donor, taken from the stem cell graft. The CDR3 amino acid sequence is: CASKRTSRSIEQFF. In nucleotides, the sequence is TGTGCCAGCAAACGGACTAGTCGGAGTATTGAGCAGTTCTTC.